This T cell receptor (beta chain) is from a study of T cells in Graves' hyperthyroidism and ophthalmopathy. Regions amplified from RNA transcripts were the TCR beta CDR3 regions. HTBI primers drove first-round RT-PCR of the TCR CDR3. A single record per CDR3 protein comes from TCRdb applying MiXCR to the multiplex PCR reads. Of approximately 350,000 distinct CDR3 sequences listed, 13% to 15% are singletons. This clonotype was seen only a few times. Material for sequencing was blood. The sequence derives from a woman aged 55 to 70 with Graves' ophthalmopathy.

CDR3 residues: CASTKGQPNEKLFF. In DNA form, the CDR3 reads TGTGCCAGCACCAAGGGACAGCCTAATGAAAAACTGTTTTTT. The chain links TRBV6-1 to TRBJ1-4, with TRBD1 matching 7 bases. This CDR3 comprises 14 residues. V shed 7 bases and J 3 bases; nucleotides not matched to a gene: 5. The germline CDR1 and CDR2 sequences are MNHNS and SASEGT.